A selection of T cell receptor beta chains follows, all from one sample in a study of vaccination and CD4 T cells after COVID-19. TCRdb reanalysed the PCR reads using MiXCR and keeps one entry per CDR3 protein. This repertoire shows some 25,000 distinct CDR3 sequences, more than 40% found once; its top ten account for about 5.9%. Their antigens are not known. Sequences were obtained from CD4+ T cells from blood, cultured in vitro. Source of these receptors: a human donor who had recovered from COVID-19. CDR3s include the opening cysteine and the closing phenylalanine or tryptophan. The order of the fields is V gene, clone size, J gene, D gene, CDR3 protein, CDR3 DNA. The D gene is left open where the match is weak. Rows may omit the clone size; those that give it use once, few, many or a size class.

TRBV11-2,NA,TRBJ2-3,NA,CASSPEGGGPTDTQYF,TGTGCCAGCAGCCCAGAGGGGGGGGGGCCGACAGATACGCAGTATTTT
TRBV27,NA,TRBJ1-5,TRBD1,CAGSLGQPSSPQHF,TGTGCCGGCAGTTTGGGACAGCCGAGCTCGCCCCAGCATTTT
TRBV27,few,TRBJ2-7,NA,CASSDYYEQYF,TGTGCCAGCAGCGACTACTACGAGCAGTACTTC
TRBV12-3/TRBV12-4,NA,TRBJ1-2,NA,CASSFKQGRGYTF,TGTGCCAGCAGTTTCAAACAGGGACGTGGCTACACCTTC
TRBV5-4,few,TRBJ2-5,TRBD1,CASSWGQIQETQYF,TGTGCCAGCAGCTGGGGACAGATTCAAGAGACCCAGTACTTC
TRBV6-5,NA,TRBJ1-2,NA,CASSYSSKGSYGYTF,TGTGCCAGCAGTTACTCGTCGAAGGGGTCTTACGGCTACACCTTC
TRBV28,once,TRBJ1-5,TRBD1,CASSLPTGGSQPQHF,TGTGCCAGCAGTTTACCGACAGGGGGGAGTCAGCCCCAGCATTTT
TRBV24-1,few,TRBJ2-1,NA,CATSDGAGYNEQFF,TGTGCCACCAGTGACGGGGCCGGATACAATGAGCAGTTCTTC
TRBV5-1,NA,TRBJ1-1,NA,CASSRALNTEAFF,TGCGCCAGCAGTCGGGCCTTGAACACTGAAGCTTTCTTT
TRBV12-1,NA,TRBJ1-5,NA,CASSSCNQPQHF,TGTGCCAGCAGCTCGTGTAATCAGCCCCAGCATTTT
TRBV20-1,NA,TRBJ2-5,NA,CSARALPPGRQETQYF,TGCAGTGCTAGAGCCTTGCCTCCGGGACGACAAGAGACCCAGTACTTC
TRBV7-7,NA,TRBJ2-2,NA,CASSLGVPGRANTGELFF,TGTGCTAGCAGCTTAGGGGTTCCAGGACGCGCGAACACCGGGGAGCTGTTTTTT
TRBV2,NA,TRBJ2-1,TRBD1,CASSRQGSYNEQFF,TGTGCCAGCAGTCGACAGGGCTCCTACAATGAGCAGTTCTTC
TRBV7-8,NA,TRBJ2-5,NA,CASSLGRAETQYF,TGTGCCAGCAGCTTAGGTCGTGCTGAGACCCAGTACTTC
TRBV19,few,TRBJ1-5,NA,CASSVRVRDSNQPQHF,TGTGCCAGTAGCGTCCGGGTGAGGGACTCCAATCAGCCCCAGCATTTT
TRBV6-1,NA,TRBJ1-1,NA,CASGPTEAFF,TGTGCCAGCGGCCCCACTGAAGCTTTCTTT
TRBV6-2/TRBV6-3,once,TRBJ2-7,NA,CASSYSAGGRGGYEQYF,TGTGCCAGCAGTTACTCCGCTGGTGGGCGGGGAGGCTACGAGCAGTACTTC
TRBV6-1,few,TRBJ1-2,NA,CASSESQEYYGYTF,TGTGCCAGCAGTGAATCGCAGGAATACTATGGCTACACCTTC
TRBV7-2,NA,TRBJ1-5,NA,CASSRDEGWGQPQHF,TGTGCCAGCAGCCGAGACGAGGGGTGGGGTCAGCCCCAGCATTTT
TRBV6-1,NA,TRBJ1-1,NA,CASGNTEAFF,TGTGCCAGCGGGAACACTGAAGCTTTCTTT
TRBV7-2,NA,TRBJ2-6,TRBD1,CASSFRQGGANVLTF,TGTGCCAGCAGCTTTAGACAGGGCGGGGCCAACGTCCTGACTTTC
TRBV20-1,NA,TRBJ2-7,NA,CSALGNEQYF,TGCAGTGCTCTAGGAAACGAGCAGTACTTC
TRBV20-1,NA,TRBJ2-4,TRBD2,CSAYPGLAGHKNIQYF,TGCAGTGCGTATCCGGGACTAGCGGGGCACAAAAACATTCAGTACTTC
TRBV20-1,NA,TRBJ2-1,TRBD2,CSAKGTSGAQEQFF,TGCAGTGCTAAAGGGACTAGCGGAGCTCAGGAGCAGTTCTTC
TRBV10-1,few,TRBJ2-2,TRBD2,CASSRSGTGELFF,TGCGCCAGCAGTCGTAGCGGGACCGGGGAGCTGTTTTTT
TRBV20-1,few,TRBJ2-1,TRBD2,CSARLAGGSSYNEQFF,TGCAGTGCTAGACTAGCGGGGGGGAGCTCCTACAATGAGCAGTTCTTC
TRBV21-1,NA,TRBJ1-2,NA,CASSKARQVTSYGYTF,TGTGCCAGCAGCAAAGCGCGGCAGGTTACCTCCTATGGCTACACCTTC
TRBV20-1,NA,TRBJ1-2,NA,CSAPGTENLYGYTF,TGCAGTGCCCCAGGTACCGAGAATCTTTATGGCTACACCTTC
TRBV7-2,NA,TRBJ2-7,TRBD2,CASSLVGTSGSYEQYF,TGTGCCAGCAGCTTAGTGGGTACTAGCGGGAGTTACGAGCAGTACTTC
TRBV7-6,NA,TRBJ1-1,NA,CASSGYTGRTEAFF,TGTGCCAGCAGCGGATATACAGGGAGAACTGAAGCTTTCTTT
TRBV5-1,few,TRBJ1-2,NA,CASSLALGAYYGYTF,TGCGCCAGCAGCTTGGCTCTAGGGGCCTACTATGGCTACACCTTC
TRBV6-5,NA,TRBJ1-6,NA,CASSYSILGSGYNSPLHF,TGTGCCAGCAGTTACTCTATACTCGGGAGTGGGTATAATTCACCCCTCCACTTT
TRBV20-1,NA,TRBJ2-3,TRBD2,CSAAPTSGGVDTQYF,TGCAGTGCTGCCCCTACTAGCGGGGGGGTAGATACGCAGTATTTT
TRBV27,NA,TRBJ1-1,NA,CASSFRVGGSGTEAFF,TGTGCCAGCAGTTTCAGGGTTGGCGGGAGTGGAACTGAAGCTTTCTTT
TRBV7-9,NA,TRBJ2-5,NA,CASSLEPSQETQYF,TGTGCCAGCAGCTTAGAGCCCAGCCAAGAGACCCAGTACTTC
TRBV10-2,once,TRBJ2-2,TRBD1,CASRDRGTGELFF,TGCGCCAGCAGAGACAGGGGCACCGGGGAGCTGTTTTTT
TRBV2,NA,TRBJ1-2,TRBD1,CASSAERARTGGSYGYTF,TGTGCCAGCAGCGCCGAACGAGCCCGGACAGGGGGGAGCTATGGCTACACCTTC
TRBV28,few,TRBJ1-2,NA,CASSEPGHGYGYTF,TGTGCCAGCAGTGAACCGGGACACGGCTATGGCTACACCTTC
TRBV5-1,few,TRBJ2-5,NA,CASSLDRPQETQYF,TGCGCCAGCAGCTTAGACAGACCCCAAGAGACCCAGTACTTC
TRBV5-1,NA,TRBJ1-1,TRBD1,CASRPTPQGGTEAFF,TGCGCCAGCAGACCAACACCTCAGGGGGGGACTGAAGCTTTCTTT
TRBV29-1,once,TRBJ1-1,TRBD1,CSVRTGANTEAFF,TGCAGCGTGAGGACAGGGGCGAACACTGAAGCTTTCTTT